This TCR beta chain was observed in a study of T cell repertoires in cytomegalovirus infection (dated by TCRdb to the late 2010s). Looking at the study overall: The peptide stimulations were aimed at well-studied HLA-B-restricted epitopes as well as recently identified HLA-C-restricted CMV epitopes, whose presentation resists viral immunomodulation. Because public TCR beta signatures pointed to carriage of CMV infection together with the matching HLA type, the HLA type of each donor mattered for the analysis. The investigation overall reported the following: In both this cohort and an independent roughly 360-donor cohort, the cumulative frequency of public TCR beta family members distinguished carriers of CMV infection plus the relevant HLA type. The ex vivo response was dominated by HLA-C-restricted CMV-specific TCR beta clonotypes, which also provided the single most frequent clonotype in two of eight donors.

Data came from an Illumina HiSeq 1500. TCRdb reprocessed the public reads (quality trimming at Q25 with fastp, clone calling with MiXCR) and kept in-frame beta chains. A single entry per CDR3 protein holds the most common genes and DNA from its merged rows. In all, the sample holds about 830,000 distinct CDR3 sequences, and approximately 30% of those were seen once. Around 11% of the sample goes to the ten largest clones. Comments on this clonotype: Its antigen specificity is not known. One base away there is no much larger clone; base qualities are not given.

Explained via the paper, the treatment or condition label denotes: in vitro stimulation with specific CMV peptide epitopes to enrich CMV-specific T cells. Looking up the germline V gene yields CDR1 MNHEY and CDR2 SVGEGT. V is pared back by 6 bases and J by 2 bases, with 12 bases lying between the germline termini. The CDR3 contains 14 residues, cysteine and phenylalanine counted. Solely the CDR3 DNA is kept, with 42 bases framed from the first base. The material sequenced was cultured CD8+ T cells from PBMCs, taken from culture after CMV antigen stimulation. This TCR was sampled from a human donor in good health (CMV status not recorded). Some clones in this sample may be carry-over from other donors' samples. The rearrangement joined TRBV6-2 or TRBV6-3 to TRBJ2-3; a tentative D match to TRBD2 spans 5 bases. The DNA sequence is TGTGCCAGCAGAAAGGGAGACAACACAGATACGCAGTATTTT. Protein translation: CASRKGDNTDTQYF.